Listed below are T cell receptor beta chains from one sample, sequenced in a study of siplizumab effects on memory and regulatory T cells. The data were produced by immunoSEQ multiplex PCR, yet TCRdb's version contains in-frame clones alone and is incomplete. The sample yields roughly 100,000 clones, roughly 96% seen once. Sequencing was performed on naive CD4+ T cells sorted from blood. Receptor source: a human donor in good health. Both conserved end residues are part of each CDR3. The D gene is left open where the match is weak. Size values are once, few and many counts, or a class for expanded clones, and some rows have none.

v_gene: TRBV29-1; j_gene: TRBJ2-6; len: 17; d_gene: TRBD1; abundance: NA; CDR3aa: CSVEGGQGDSGANVLTF; CDR3nt: TGCAGCGTTGAGGGAGGACAGGGCGACTCTGGGGCCAACGTCCTGACTTTC
v_gene: TRBV5-4; j_gene: TRBJ1-1; len: 15; d_gene: NA; abundance: once; CDR3aa: CASSFGGPLNTEAFF; CDR3nt: TGTGCCAGCAGCTTTGGTGGTCCGCTGAACACTGAAGCTTTCTTT
v_gene: TRBV18; j_gene: TRBJ1-5; len: 15; d_gene: NA; abundance: NA; CDR3aa: CASSQTGLSNQPQHF; CDR3nt: TGTGCCAGCTCCCAAACAGGACTTAGCAATCAGCCCCAGCATTTT
v_gene: TRBV10-3; j_gene: TRBJ1-4; len: 14; d_gene: TRBD1; abundance: NA; CDR3aa: CAIRENGQGEGLFF; CDR3nt: TGTGCCATCAGGGAGAATGGACAGGGTGAAGGACTGTTTTTT
v_gene: TRBV6-1; j_gene: TRBJ1-2; len: 15; d_gene: NA; abundance: NA; CDR3aa: CASSREGSSLYGYTF; CDR3nt: TGTGCCAGCAGTAGGGAGGGGTCCTCCCTCTATGGCTACACCTTC
v_gene: TRBV6-5; j_gene: TRBJ2-7; len: 15; d_gene: TRBD1; abundance: NA; CDR3aa: CASSYGTGGYYEQYF; CDR3nt: TGTGCCAGCAGTTACGGGACAGGGGGATATTACGAGCAGTACTTC
v_gene: TRBV7-2; j_gene: TRBJ2-7; len: 13; d_gene: NA; abundance: NA; CDR3aa: CASSLPQLSEQYF; CDR3nt: TGTGCCAGCAGCTTACCACAGCTCTCCGAGCAGTACTTC
v_gene: TRBV1; j_gene: TRBJ2-7; len: 13; d_gene: NA; abundance: NA; CDR3aa: CTSSHPSSYEQYF; CDR3nt: TGCACCAGCAGCCATCCTAGCTCCTACGAGCAGTACTTC
v_gene: TRBV19; j_gene: TRBJ2-5; len: 14; d_gene: NA; abundance: NA; CDR3aa: CASKEGDTQETQYF; CDR3nt: TGTGCCAGTAAAGAGGGGGACACACAAGAGACCCAGTACTTC
v_gene: TRBV9; j_gene: TRBJ2-5; len: 14; d_gene: NA; abundance: NA; CDR3aa: CASSVGRVQETQYF; CDR3nt: TGTGCCAGCAGCGTAGGACGGGTACAAGAGACCCAGTACTTC
v_gene: TRBV11-2; j_gene: TRBJ2-1; len: 15; d_gene: TRBD2; abundance: NA; CDR3aa: CASSFVAGAYNEQFF; CDR3nt: TGTGCCAGCAGCTTCGTAGCGGGGGCTTACAATGAGCAGTTCTTC
v_gene: TRBV5-4; j_gene: TRBJ2-2; len: 16; d_gene: NA; abundance: NA; CDR3aa: CASSLGRRANTGELFF; CDR3nt: TGTGCCAGCAGCTTGGGGCGGCGAGCGAACACCGGGGAGCTGTTTTTT
v_gene: TRBV28; j_gene: TRBJ1-6; len: 12; d_gene: NA; abundance: NA; CDR3aa: CASSLQGPSLHF; CDR3nt: TGTGCCAGCAGTCTACAGGGCCCTAGCCTCCACTTT
v_gene: TRBV19; j_gene: TRBJ2-1; len: 15; d_gene: TRBD1; abundance: NA; CDR3aa: CASSTSDRSYNEQFF; CDR3nt: TGTGCCAGTAGTACATCGGACAGGTCCTACAATGAGCAGTTCTTC
v_gene: TRBV21-1; j_gene: TRBJ2-4; len: 15; d_gene: NA; abundance: once; CDR3aa: CASSIWDRAENIQYF; CDR3nt: TGTGCCAGCAGCATCTGGGACCGCGCGGAGAACATTCAGTACTTC
v_gene: TRBV6-6; j_gene: TRBJ2-3; len: 14; d_gene: NA; abundance: NA; CDR3aa: CASSLGQVTDTQYF; CDR3nt: TGTGCCAGCAGCCTAGGCCAGGTCACAGATACGCAGTATTTT
v_gene: TRBV5-1; j_gene: TRBJ2-1; len: 15; d_gene: NA; abundance: once; CDR3aa: CASSLGGWSYNEQFF; CDR3nt: TGCGCCAGCAGCTTGGGTGGTTGGTCCTACAATGAGCAGTTCTTC
v_gene: TRBV28; j_gene: TRBJ2-6; len: 15; d_gene: NA; abundance: NA; CDR3aa: CASSSTGAGANVLTF; CDR3nt: TGTGCCAGCAGCTCGACAGGCGCCGGGGCCAACGTCCTGACTTTC
v_gene: TRBV5-1; j_gene: TRBJ2-3; len: 17; d_gene: TRBD2; abundance: NA; CDR3aa: CASSLAGSSGGTDTQYF; CDR3nt: TGCGCCAGCAGTCTAGCGGGGTCCAGTGGGGGCACAGATACGCAGTATTTT
v_gene: TRBV27; j_gene: TRBJ2-6; len: 15; d_gene: NA; abundance: NA; CDR3aa: CASKTPGLGANVLTF; CDR3nt: TGTGCCAGCAAAACACCAGGGTTAGGGGCCAACGTCCTGACTTTC
v_gene: TRBV20-1; j_gene: TRBJ1-1; len: 11; d_gene: TRBD1; abundance: NA; CDR3aa: CSGQGATEAFF; CDR3nt: TGCAGTGGACAGGGGGCCACTGAAGCTTTCTTT
v_gene: TRBV28; j_gene: TRBJ2-7; len: 16; d_gene: TRBD1; abundance: NA; CDR3aa: CASSPIWDRVFYEQYF; CDR3nt: TGTGCCAGCAGTCCCATCTGGGACAGGGTATTCTACGAGCAGTACTTC
v_gene: TRBV7-2; j_gene: TRBJ2-5; len: 12; d_gene: NA; abundance: NA; CDR3aa: CASSLWGETQYF; CDR3nt: TGTGCCAGCAGCTTGTGGGGAGAGACCCAGTACTTC
v_gene: TRBV15; j_gene: TRBJ1-6; len: 15; d_gene: NA; abundance: NA; CDR3aa: CATSRDFADNSPLHF; CDR3nt: TGTGCCACCAGCAGAGATTTCGCCGATAATTCACCCCTCCACTTT
v_gene: TRBV27; j_gene: TRBJ1-1; len: 11; d_gene: NA; abundance: NA; CDR3aa: CAIRKGSEAFF; CDR3nt: TGTGCCATCCGTAAGGGCAGTGAAGCTTTCTTT
v_gene: TRBV6-4; j_gene: TRBJ2-2; len: 15; d_gene: TRBD1; abundance: NA; CDR3aa: CASSRQGANTGELFF; CDR3nt: TGTGCCAGCAGTCGACAGGGAGCGAACACCGGGGAGCTGTTTTTT
v_gene: TRBV7-9; j_gene: TRBJ1-4; len: 15; d_gene: NA; abundance: NA; CDR3aa: CASSFSSGWNEKLFF; CDR3nt: TGTGCCAGCAGCTTCTCGAGCGGCTGGAATGAAAAACTGTTTTTT
v_gene: TRBV28; j_gene: TRBJ2-3; len: 16; d_gene: TRBD2; abundance: NA; CDR3aa: CASSAHSGGAGDTQYF; CDR3nt: TGTGCCAGCAGTGCCCATAGCGGGGGGGCTGGGGATACGCAGTATTTT
v_gene: TRBV4-1; j_gene: TRBJ1-2; len: 18; d_gene: NA; abundance: NA; CDR3aa: CASSQELQGLFSGGGYTF; CDR3nt: TGCGCCAGCAGCCAGGAATTACAGGGACTCTTCTCCGGTGGTGGCTACACCTTC
v_gene: TRBV11-3; j_gene: TRBJ2-5; len: 13; d_gene: TRBD1; abundance: NA; CDR3aa: CASSQNTGGTQYF; CDR3nt: TGTGCCAGCAGCCAAAATACAGGGGGGACCCAGTACTTC
v_gene: TRBV25-1; j_gene: TRBJ1-1; len: 17; d_gene: TRBD1; abundance: NA; CDR3aa: CASSEPDRGVYGTEAFF; CDR3nt: TGTGCCAGCAGTGAACCGGACAGGGGGGTATATGGCACTGAAGCTTTCTTT
v_gene: TRBV7-6; j_gene: TRBJ1-1; len: 13; d_gene: NA; abundance: NA; CDR3aa: CASRHNWNTEAFF; CDR3nt: TGTGCCAGCAGACACAACTGGAACACTGAAGCTTTCTTT
v_gene: TRBV7-2; j_gene: TRBJ2-2; len: 16; d_gene: TRBD2; abundance: NA; CDR3aa: CASSLTGGPYTGELFF; CDR3nt: TGTGCCAGCAGCTTAACGGGGGGGCCATACACCGGGGAGCTGTTTTTT
v_gene: TRBV7-2; j_gene: TRBJ2-1; len: 15; d_gene: NA; abundance: NA; CDR3aa: CASSLDPGSYNEQFF; CDR3nt: TGTGCCAGCAGCTTAGATCCAGGCTCCTACAATGAGCAGTTCTTC
v_gene: TRBV11-1; j_gene: TRBJ2-7; len: 17; d_gene: TRBD1; abundance: NA; CDR3aa: CASSSPLRGQSSYEQYF; CDR3nt: TGTGCCAGCAGCTCACCACTAAGGGGACAGTCATCCTACGAGCAGTACTTC
v_gene: TRBV2; j_gene: TRBJ2-1; len: 16; d_gene: NA; abundance: NA; CDR3aa: CASILLGLAKSNEQFF; CDR3nt: TGTGCCAGCATCCTCCTGGGGCTAGCAAAAAGCAATGAGCAGTTCTTC
v_gene: TRBV7-2; j_gene: TRBJ2-2; len: 13; d_gene: NA; abundance: NA; CDR3aa: CASSFDGTGELFF; CDR3nt: TGTGCCAGCAGCTTCGATGGGACCGGGGAGCTGTTTTTT